This TCR beta chain was documented in a study of OX40 agonist ivuxolimab in advanced cancers. Study-wide results and limits: Nonresponders, in some cases, also had low normalized T-cell clonal expansion.

Repertoires were generated with immunoSEQ multiplex PCR, while TCRdb's copy carries only in-frame clones and drops some. The sample contains fewer than 85,000 clones, roughly nine tenths of which appear only once. CDR1 is MNHNS, CDR2 SASEGT, per germline. V was trimmed by 4 bases and J by 8 bases, leaving 12 bases between them. The length of the CDR3 is 13 residues. With respect to this clone: The antigen remains unidentified.

This clonotype was sampled from an adult with an advanced solid tumor such as melanoma, head and neck, liver or kidney cancer. The chain links TRBV6-1 to TRBJ1-5; D gene ambiguous. Sequenced material: CD4+ or CD8+ T cells sorted from blood, taken in a trial of the OX40 agonist ivuxolimab. CDR3 amino acids: CASSVMRWEPQHF. CDR3 in DNA: TGTGCCAGCAGTGTGATGCGGTGGGAGCCCCAGCATTTT.